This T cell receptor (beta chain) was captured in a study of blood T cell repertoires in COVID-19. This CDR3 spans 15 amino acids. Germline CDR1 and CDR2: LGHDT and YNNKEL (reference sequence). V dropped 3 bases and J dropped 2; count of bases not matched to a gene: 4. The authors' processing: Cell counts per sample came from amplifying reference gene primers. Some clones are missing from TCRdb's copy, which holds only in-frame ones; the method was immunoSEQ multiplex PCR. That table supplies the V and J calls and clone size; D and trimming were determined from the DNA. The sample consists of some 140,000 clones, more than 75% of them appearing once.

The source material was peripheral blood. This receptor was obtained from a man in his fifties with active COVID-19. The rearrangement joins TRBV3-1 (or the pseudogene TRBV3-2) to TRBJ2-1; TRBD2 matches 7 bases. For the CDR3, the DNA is TGTGCCAGCAGCCACCCGGGGGGTCCCTACAATGAGCAGTTCTTC. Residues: CASSHPGGPYNEQFF.